The entry that follows covers one T cell receptor (beta chain) sequence. Its cognate antigen is unknown. This entry is derived from a study of shared clonotypes between healthy human individuals. J lost 7 bases, V lost 6 bases, and 5 bases had no gene match. Germline CDR1 and CDR2: MNHNY and SVGAGI (reference sequence). The CDR3 is 13 amino acids. Method: immunoSEQ multiplex PCR; TCRdb's copy keeps in-frame clones and lacks some. The table lists fewer than 850,000 clones, 60% to 80% of them singletons, with 1.8% in the top ten. General study results and limits: Generation probabilities were higher for clonotypes shared across all four sorted-subset donors than for unshared ones. Sharing across four donors was highest in naive CD4 (around 5%) and lowest in memory CD8 (0.4%).

The material sequenced was memory CD4+ T cells sorted from blood. This sample's subset: CD45RA-negative fraction. The J gene is TRBJ1-5, the V gene TRBV6-6, with 8 bases matching TRBD1. The receptor was isolated from a woman aged 30 to 39 in good health. As DNA, the CDR3 is TGTGCCAGCAGGCCCCAGGGGGCCCAGCCCCAGCATTTT. This encodes CASRPQGAQPQHF.